This passage covers 32 T cell receptor beta chains from one sample sequenced in a study of T cell repertoires in cytomegalovirus infection. MiXCR, run by TCRdb on the reads, gives a single entry per CDR3 protein. The sample lists hundreds of thousands of distinct CDR3 sequences; approximately 29% were seen once. Their recognized antigens are unknown. The sequencing used cultured CD8+ T cells from PBMCs, collected from culture after CMV antigen stimulation. These TCRs come from a human donor in good health (CMV status not recorded). Some clones in this sample may be carry-over from other donors' samples.

This clonotype came up a few times. The chain links TRBV5-6 to TRBJ2-7; D possibly uses TRBD1 or TRBD2 (5 bases each). Trimming left V 0 bases short and J 0 bases short, with 16 bases between. The CDR3 length is 17 residues. Germline values: CDR1 SGHDT, CDR2 YYEEEE. The CDR3 nucleotides are TGTGCCAGCAGCTTGGCCCGTTGGGACGGCGCCTCCTACGAGCAGTACTTC. Its translation: CASSLARWDGASYEQYF.

In its sample, this clonotype was seen many times. The chain carries TRBV7-8 and TRBJ1-1; D remains unclear. The germline V and J ends were trimmed by 5 bases and 5 bases, with 12 bases remaining between them. Germline V gene lookup returns CDR1 SGHVS and CDR2 FQNEAQ. CDR3 length: 13 amino acids. The CDR3 sequence: CASSHPTITEAFF. CDR3 in DNA: TGTGCCAGCAGCCACCCTACAATTACTGAAGCTTTCTTT.

This clonotype was found a few times. V and J are TRBV5-5 and TRBJ2-1; D is uncertain. The V end lost 9 bases, the J end lost 8 bases, and 15 bases lay between the germline ends. This CDR3 is 12 amino acids long. Looked up from germline, CDR1 is SGHKS and CDR2 is YYEKEE (reference sequence). Here the CDR3 reads CATRNDPDEQFF. The CDR3 DNA is TGTGCCACCCGAAATGACCCGGATGAGCAGTTCTTC.

This clonotype was observed a few times. The chain carries TRBV2 and TRBJ1-1, with D possibly matching TRBD1 (6 bases). The germline CDR1 and CDR2 sequences are SNHLY and FYNNEI. Trimming left V 4 bases short and J 4 bases short, with 16 bases between. This CDR3 is built from 15 residues. The CDR3 loop reads CASSAFRGEGTEAFF. The CDR3 nucleotides read TGTGCCAGCAGTGCCTTTAGGGGGGAAGGCACTGAAGCTTTCTTT.

This clonotype has only one observation. DNA for the CDR3: TGTGCCAGCAGCTGGGAAACAGGGTTGGGCTACACCTTC. Its protein is CASSWETGLGYTF. V and J are TRBV5-4 and TRBJ1-2; possible D gene TRBD1, 6 bases. Germline V CDR1 and CDR2: SGHNT, YYREEE (reference sequence). V gave up 3 bases and J gave up 8 bases, with 14 bases separating them. The CDR3 is 13 amino acids.

This chain joins TRBV6-1 and TRBJ1-5; unclear D gene. With 1 base removed from V and 7 bases from J, the gap between germline ends came to 11 bases. The CDR3 covers 14 residues. Germline values: CDR1 MNHNS, CDR2 SASEGT. The CDR3 protein is CASSEGWSLQPQHF. The CDR3 bases are TGTGCCAGCAGTGAAGGGTGGTCTTTACAGCCCCAGCATTTT.

This clonotype has just one count. A much larger clone differs from this one at a single base, so this may be a read error. The chain joins TRBV7-6 to TRBJ1-5; D gene unclear. Germline V lookup: CDR1 SGHVS, CDR2 FNYEAQ. The CDR3 length is 14 residues. V shed 7 bases and J shed 2 bases, with 12 bases lying between them. The DNA for the CDR3 is TGTGCCAGCACCTCAAGTGAGGGCAATCAGCCCCAGCATTTT. Translated: CASTSSEGNQPQHF.

The chain joins TRBV19 to TRBJ1-1; maybe TRBD1 (6 bases). Trimming removed 0 bases at V and 1 base at J, with 18 bases between. Germline-derived CDR1 and CDR2 are LNHDA and SQIVND (reference sequence). This CDR3 is built from 18 residues. The CDR3 region is CASSIDLGGLIWNTEAFF. The CDR3 DNA follows: TGTGCCAGTAGTATAGATCTAGGGGGGTTAATATGGAACACTGAAGCTTTCTTT.

The J gene is TRBJ1-2, the V gene TRBV7-9; maybe TRBD1 (6 bases). CDR1 is SEHNR, CDR2 FQNEAQ, per germline (reference sequence). CDR3 size: 15 residues. V lost 4 bases and J 6 bases, leaving 18 bases between the germline ends. CDR3 nucleotides: TGTGCCAGCAGCTCTCCCCCGGGGGGCGAAAATGGCTACACCTTC. This translates into CASSSPPGGENGYTF.

This clonotype came up many times. The V and J genes are TRBV27 and TRBJ2-3, with TRBD2 matching over 7 bases. Germline assignment: CDR1 MNHEY and CDR2 SMNVEV (reference sequence). This CDR3 comprises 14 residues. The trim removed 5 bases at V and 2 bases at J, leaving 4 bases unmatched. Here the CDR3 DNA reads TGTGCCAGCAGTCGACTAGCCCACACAGATACGCAGTATTTT. It translates to CASSRLAHTDTQYF.

This clonotype occurred many times. This chain uses TRBV28 with TRBJ1-3; no firm D call. This CDR3 has 14 residues. Germline V gene sequence: CDR1 MDHEN, CDR2 SYDVKM. Trimming shortened V by 5 bases and J by 6 bases, and 14 bases separated the two germline ends. CDR3 loop: CASSRRSVANTIYF. DNA of the CDR3: TGTGCCAGCAGTCGAAGGTCCGTGGCAAACACCATATATTTT.

The V gene is TRBV14, the J gene TRBJ1-2; weak D call: TRBD1 (6 bases). CDR1 and CDR2 from the germline V gene are SGHDN and FVKESK. The CDR3 is 12 amino acids. Between the trimmed V and J ends, which lost 2 bases and 10 bases, there was a span of 11 bases. CDR3 region: CASSQFGQIYTF. CDR3 bases: TGTGCCAGCAGCCAATTTGGACAGATCTACACCTTC.

This clonotype was counted many times. The chain combines TRBV7-6 with TRBJ2-7; D perhaps matches TRBD2 (5 bases). The CDR3 is 13 residues long. Trimming cost V 8 bases and J 1 base, with 12 bases left between them. Germline V gives CDR1 SGHVS, CDR2 FNYEAQ. The CDR3: CASSQRDSYEQYF. In DNA, the CDR3 is TGTGCCAGCTCCCAGAGGGATTCCTACGAGCAGTACTTC.

The chain links TRBV12-3 or TRBV12-4 to TRBJ1-5; 8 bases agree with TRBD1. V lost 3 bases, J lost 5 bases, and 9 bases stayed unmatched. This CDR3 spans 16 amino acids. This CDR3 reads CASSFITGGLDQPQHF. The CDR3 nucleotides are TGTGCCAGCAGTTTTATTACAGGGGGATTGGATCAGCCCCAGCATTTT.

The chain links TRBV6-1 to TRBJ1-1; the D is unclear. CDR1 and CDR2 (germline): MNHNS, SASEGT. The CDR3 covers 11 residues. The ends were cut back, 7 bases at V and 2 bases at J, with 5 bases in the middle. CDR3 residues: CASIFNTEAFF. The CDR3 region has the DNA TGTGCCAGCATTTTTAACACTGAAGCTTTCTTT.

The chain combines TRBV27 with TRBJ1-2; D not resolved. This CDR3 is 12 amino acids long. Trimming removed 4 bases from V and 5 bases from J, with 8 bases in between. Looked up from germline, CDR1 is MNHEY and CDR2 is SMNVEV (reference sequence). CDR3 in amino acids: CASSSPVYGYTF. CDR3 coding DNA: TGTGCCAGCAGTTCCCCTGTTTATGGCTACACCTTC.

The chain links TRBV5-1 to TRBJ2-6; D might be TRBD1 (6 bases). CDR3 length equals 16 residues. Looked up from germline, CDR1 is SGHRS and CDR2 is YFSETQ. Trimming left V 4 bases short and J 4 bases short, with 15 bases between. The CDR3 loop is CASSLNRGFGANVLTF. In DNA, the CDR3 is TGCGCCAGCAGCCTAAATAGGGGGTTCGGGGCCAACGTCCTGACTTTC.

CDR3 residues: CASSLEPLRTQAFF. As DNA, the CDR3 is TGTGCCAGCAGCTTAGAGCCTCTAAGGACCCAGGCTTTCTTT. The chain is built from TRBV11-3 and TRBJ1-1; D call uncertain. Germline V gene sequence: CDR1 SGHNT, CDR2 YENEEA. Trimming cost V 0 bases and J 11 bases, with 16 bases left between them. The CDR3 consists of 14 residues.

There are many counts of this clonotype. The chain employs TRBV7-6 and TRBJ2-2; 8 nucleotides line up with TRBD1. This CDR3 region has 16 residues. Germline trimming cut 1 base from V and 3 bases from J; bases unmatched to any gene: 4. The germline V gene encodes CDR1 SGHVS and CDR2 FNYEAQ. DNA of the CDR3: TGTGCCAGCAGCTTAGGCAGGGGGCTTGACACCGGGGAGCTGTTTTTT. It yields the protein CASSLGRGLDTGELFF.

This clonotype was recorded a few times. The gene calls are TRBV27 and TRBJ2-1; the match to TRBD1 covers 7 bases. The V segment lost 6 bases and the J segment 2 bases; nucleotides outside the gene matches: 7. The germline V gene has CDR1 MNHEY and CDR2 SMNVEV (reference sequence). The CDR3 extends over 15 amino acids. The CDR3 here is CASREAGGTYNEQFF. The CDR3 coding sequence is TGTGCCAGCAGGGAGGCAGGGGGTACCTACAATGAGCAGTTCTTC.

The V and J genes are TRBV4-1 and TRBJ1-1; D unclear. This CDR3 spans 14 amino acids. V gave up 2 bases and J gave up 4 bases, with 11 bases separating them. Germline V gives CDR1 MGHRA, CDR2 YSYEKL. CDR3 protein: CASSQRGDVTEAFF. The CDR3 coding sequence is TGCGCCAGCAGCCAACGGGGTGATGTCACTGAAGCTTTCTTT.

The chain couples TRBV10-3 to TRBJ1-1, with D possibly being TRBD1 (6 bases). The germline V gene encodes CDR1 ENHRY and CDR2 SYGVKD. The CDR3 sequence is 14 residues long. Trimming pared 1 base from V and 7 bases from J, leaving 13 bases between. The CDR3 region has the DNA TGTGCCATCAGTGAGTGGGGGGCGAGTGTTGAAGCTTTCTTT. Its translation is CAISEWGASVEAFF.

The chain recombines TRBV5-1 with TRBJ2-5; either TRBD1 or TRBD2 may supply D (6 bases each). Trimming took off 4 bases at V and 1 base at J, with 17 bases between the two ends. The CDR3 contains 16 residues. The germline CDR1 and CDR2 sequences are SGHRS and YFSETQ. CDR3 region: CASSTQGRDFQETQYF. CDR3 in DNA: TGCGCCAGCAGCACCCAGGGGCGGGACTTCCAAGAGACCCAGTACTTC.

The CDR3: CASSVGAEYGYTF. Here the CDR3 DNA reads TGTGCCAGCAGTGTGGGGGCTGAGTATGGCTACACCTTC. The V gene is TRBV6-8, the J gene TRBJ1-2; D possibly corresponds to TRBD1 (6 bases). The germline V and J ends were trimmed by 5 bases and 5 bases, with 12 bases remaining between them. The CDR3 totals 13 residues. Germline lookup yields CDR1 MNHGY and CDR2 SAAAGT.

About this clonotype itself: One base away lies a much larger clone, so this may be a sequencing read error. V and J are TRBV7-8 and TRBJ2-7, with D possibly called TRBD1 or TRBD2 (6 bases each). V was clipped by 1 base and J by 3 bases, with 16 bases between them. Per germline, CDR1 SGHVS and CDR2 FQNEAQ. The CDR3 spans 16 residues. The CDR3, as DNA: TGTGCCAGCAGCTTAGGGTTAGTGGGGGGCTACTACGAGCAGTACTTC. Translated: CASSLGLVGGYYEQYF.

The V call is TRBV2, the J call TRBJ2-7; 13 nucleotides match TRBD2. This CDR3 spans 12 amino acids. Unmatched junction bases numbered 6, after V lost 6 bases and J lost 13 bases. Germline V gene data show CDR1 as SNHLY and CDR2 as FYNNEI. The CDR3 DNA reads as TGTGCCAGCAGGCGAGGGACTAGCGGGGAATACGTC. It is translated as CASRRGTSGEYV.

The V call is TRBV4-3, the J call TRBJ1-1, with 10 bases lining up with TRBD1. The V gene's germline CDR1 is LGHNA and CDR2 YSLEER. This CDR3 comprises 17 residues. The junction had 12 bases not matched to a gene; V was cut back by 4 bases and J by 4 bases. The DNA for the CDR3 is TGCGCCAGCAGCCCGTTCCGGGACAGGGGATTAGCCACTGAAGCTTTCTTT. Its translation: CASSPFRDRGLATEAFF.

The chain uses TRBV3-1 and TRBJ2-7; TRBD1 is a possible D gene (6 bases). The germline V and J ends were trimmed by 0 bases and 2 bases, with 11 bases remaining between them. CDR3 length: 15 amino acids. Germline V gives CDR1 LGHDT, CDR2 YNNKEL (reference sequence). The CDR3 reads CASSQDHAGAYEQYV. The CDR3 DNA is TGTGCCAGCAGCCAAGATCATGCAGGGGCCTACGAGCAGTACGTC.

This clonotype was detected many times. This chain links TRBV7-9 with TRBJ2-2; 7 bases are shared with TRBD2. Germline assignment: CDR1 SEHNR and CDR2 FQNEAQ (reference sequence). V trimming: 7 bases; J trimming: 4 bases; junction bases outside the gene matches: 6. This CDR3 is built from 14 residues. The CDR3 region is CASIIRTSTGELFF. CDR3 bases: TGTGCCAGCATAATTCGGACTAGCACCGGGGAGCTGTTTTTT.

This clonotype was observed a few times. The V and J genes are TRBV7-2 and TRBJ2-7; D may match TRBD1 or TRBD2 (6 bases each). This CDR3 is 15 amino acids long. Deletions cut 5 bases from V and 1 base from J, with 15 bases between. Germline V gives CDR1 SGHTA, CDR2 FQGNSA. The CDR3 DNA reads as TGTGCCAGCAGCCCAGGTCGGAGGGGGTCCTACGAGCAGTACTTC. It yields the protein CASSPGRRGSYEQYF.

In its sample, this clonotype was seen a few times. J is TRBJ2-3 and V is TRBV29-1; no definite D call. Germline V gene lookup returns CDR1 SQVTM and CDR2 ANQGSEA. The CDR3 loop spans 11 amino acids. Between the trimmed V and J ends, which lost 4 bases and 4 bases, there was a span of 6 bases. The CDR3 coding sequence is TGCAGCGTTGGCGAGGCAGATACGCAGTATTTT. Its protein is CSVGEADTQYF.

This chain links TRBV6-5 with TRBJ2-1; a possible D gene is TRBD2 (6 bases). Trimming stripped 8 bases from V and 8 bases from J, with 10 bases between. The germline V gene encodes CDR1 MNHEY and CDR2 SVGAGI. The CDR3 sequence is 11 residues long. CDR3 region: CASGWGDEQFF. The CDR3 coding sequence is TGTGCCAGCGGCTGGGGGGATGAGCAGTTCTTC.